One sample yielded the 24 T cell receptor beta chains listed below, sequenced in a study of blood T cells in healthy people across ages. PCR was performed a second time for 7 to 11 cycles using a sample-barcoded 5' primer and a J-beta primer mix. One entry per CDR3 protein results from TCRdb running MiXCR on the 5' RACE reads. This table holds under 1,000,000 distinct CDR3 sequences, about 42% found once. The sample taken for sequencing was blood. Receptors originate from an older man in good health.

V gene TRBV10-3 combines with J gene TRBJ1-5; D gene unclear. There are 13 residues in the CDR3. Germline V CDR1 and CDR2: ENHRY, SYGVKD. V dropped 4 bases and J dropped 1 base, with 5 bases sitting between them. CDR3 region: CAISVDSNQPQHF. Written as DNA, the CDR3 is TGTGCCATCAGTGTGGACAGCAATCAGCCCCAGCATTTT.

This clonotype was picked up many times. The chain links TRBV5-1 to TRBJ2-5; 8 bases line up with TRBD2. J lost 5 bases, V lost 4 bases, and 7 bases had no gene match. The germline CDR1 and CDR2 sequences are SGHRS and YFSETQ. This CDR3 has 14 residues. The CDR3 region has the DNA TGCGCCAGCAGCCCGGGACTAGTCGGGGAGACCCAGTACTTC. Encoded protein: CASSPGLVGETQYF.

CDR3 region: CAWKGGTRNTGELFF. DNA for the CDR3: TGTGCCTGGAAGGGCGGCACAAGGAACACCGGGGAGCTGTTTTTT. The chain carries TRBV30 and TRBJ2-2; no reliable D call. Trimming took off 4 bases at V and 1 base at J, with 13 bases between the two ends. Germline V gene lookup returns CDR1 GTSNPN and CDR2 SVGIG (reference sequence). The CDR3 is 15 residues long.

This chain joins TRBV15 and TRBJ2-4; perhaps TRBD1 as D (6 bases). The J call may be in error: the DNA end matches TRBJ2-7 better. Germline CDR1 reads LNHNV; CDR2 reads YYDKDF (reference sequence). The CDR3 is 14 residues long. CDR3 residues: CATSRPGDSYEQYF. CDR3 bases: TGTGCCACCAGTCGTCCAGGGGATAGCTACGAGCAGTACTTC.

The J gene is TRBJ2-7, the V gene TRBV4-3; 7 bases line up with TRBD2. CDR3 length: 16 amino acids. Trimming took 4 bases from V and 2 from J; bases not matched to a gene: 11. The V gene's germline CDR1 is LGHNA and CDR2 YSLEER. CDR3 amino acids: CASSPTLAELTYEQYF. CDR3 nucleotide sequence: TGCGCCAGCAGCCCGACGCTAGCGGAGTTGACCTACGAGCAGTACTTC.

The rearrangement links TRBV30 to TRBJ2-7; 8 positions agree with TRBD1. This CDR3 comprises 14 residues. Per the germline V gene, CDR1 is GTSNPN and CDR2 is SVGIG (reference sequence). Germline trimming cut 3 bases from V and 3 bases from J; bases unmatched to any gene: 7. CDR3 loop: CAWRRQGTHYEQYF. In DNA form, the CDR3 reads TGTGCCTGGAGGAGACAGGGGACCCACTACGAGCAGTACTTC.

The chain employs TRBV20-1 and TRBJ2-7; D possibly corresponds to TRBD2 (6 bases). Trimming removed 7 bases at V and 3 bases at J, with 16 bases between. CDR1 and CDR2 (germline): DFQATT, SNEGSKA (reference sequence). This CDR3 spans 13 amino acids. The chain's CDR3 is CSVDQTSDYEQYF. The DNA of the CDR3 is TGCAGTGTGGACCAGACTAGTGACTACGAGCAGTACTTC.

In regard to this clonotype: One junction end disagrees with the germline gene, perhaps due to a read error. The chain couples TRBV7-2 to TRBJ1-6; perhaps TRBD1 as D (5 bases). The CDR3 sequence is 14 residues long. The V gene's germline CDR1 is SGHTA and CDR2 FQGNSA. The CDR3 is CASSLGRRSSPLLF. The CDR3 coding sequence is TGTGCCAGCAGCTTGGGACGGCGATCTTCACCCCTCCTCTTT.

This clonotype was observed a handful of times. This chain joins TRBV5-1 and TRBJ2-1; 13 bases map to TRBD2. The CDR3 sequence is 17 residues long. The V gene end was trimmed by 3 bases and the J gene end by 2 bases; junction bases not matched to a gene: 5. Germline values: CDR1 SGHRS, CDR2 YFSETQ. CDR3 DNA sequence: TGCGCCAGCAGCTGGGGTGGGACTAGCGGGACCTACAATGAGCAGTTCTTC. Translating it yields CASSWGGTSGTYNEQFF.

The CDR3 loop is CASSIGNQPQHF. CDR3 DNA: TGTGCCAGCAGTATAGGTAATCAGCCCCAGCATTTT. The chain carries TRBV6-6 and TRBJ1-5; D unclear. Germline-derived CDR1 and CDR2 are MNHNY and SVGAGI (reference sequence). The CDR3 extends over 12 amino acids. V was cut by 5 bases and J by 4 bases, with 6 bases left in between.

This sequence joins TRBV29-1 and TRBJ2-3; 10 nucleotides line up with TRBD2. V was clipped by 6 bases and J by 7 bases; unmatched bases: 10. This CDR3 spans 14 amino acids. Germline CDR1 and CDR2: SQVTM and ANQGSEA. CDR3 in amino acids: CSVGLAGVRNTQYF. CDR3 nucleotide sequence: TGCAGCGTGGGTCTAGCGGGAGTGAGGAATACGCAGTATTTT.

This clonotype was seen a few times. The V call is TRBV20-1, the J call TRBJ1-1; D is unclear. CDR1 and CDR2 from the germline V gene are DFQATT and SNEGSKA (reference sequence). The ends were cut back, 3 bases at V and 6 bases at J, with 8 bases in the middle. This CDR3 is built from 11 residues. The CDR3 DNA is TGCAGTGCTAGGCCTCAGGCTGAAGCTTTCTTT. Its protein is CSARPQAEAFF.

This clonotype was seen more than once but under ten times. This sequence joins TRBV4-3 and TRBJ2-7, with 10 bases lining up with TRBD1. The CDR3 loop spans 15 amino acids. Germline-derived CDR1 and CDR2 are LGHNA and YSLEER. The junction had 4 bases not matched to a gene; V was cut back by 1 base and J by 4 bases. Written as DNA, the CDR3 is TGCGCCAGCAGCCAAGGAGGGACAGGGGTTTACGAGCAGTACTTC. It codes for CASSQGGTGVYEQYF.

The rearrangement links TRBV7-3 to TRBJ2-1; a possible D gene is TRBD1 (5 bases). The V gene lost 5 bases and the J gene lost 0 bases, with 17 bases spanning the gap. Germline-derived CDR1 and CDR2 are SGHTA and FQGTGA. There are 17 residues in the CDR3. The CDR3 protein is CASSPQAGQSSYNEQFF. Written as DNA, the CDR3 is TGTGCCAGCAGCCCCCAAGCAGGGCAAAGCTCCTACAATGAGCAGTTCTTC.

This chain connects TRBV28 to TRBJ2-1; 8 bases align to TRBD1. The ends lost 7 bases at V and 9 bases at J; junction bases unmatched: 8. This CDR3 has 13 amino acids. Germline V lookup: CDR1 MDHEN, CDR2 SYDVKM. CDR3 DNA: TGTGCCAGCACTCTGGACAGGGACATTGAGCAGTTCTTC. It is translated as CASTLDRDIEQFF.

The chain combines TRBV20-1 with TRBJ2-7; TRBD2 agrees at 8 bases. Per the germline V gene, CDR1 is DFQATT and CDR2 is SNEGSKA (reference sequence). This CDR3 has 15 residues. J gave up 6 bases and V 0 bases, and 10 bases lay outside the gene matches. As DNA, the CDR3 is TGCAGTGCTAGAGATCCGGCCAGCGGGAGCCCCGAGCAGTACTTC. This gives the protein CSARDPASGSPEQYF.

This clonotype was found a few times. The chain uses TRBV20-1 and TRBJ2-7, with D possibly being TRBD1 (6 bases). Trimming pared 0 bases from V and 6 bases from J, leaving 15 bases between. The CDR3 runs to 14 residues. Germline V gene lookup returns CDR1 DFQATT and CDR2 SNEGSKA (reference sequence). The chain's CDR3 is CSARDRGRGREQYF. The CDR3 nucleotides are TGCAGTGCTAGAGATCGGGGCAGGGGACGCGAGCAGTACTTC.

This clonotype was seen just once. The J gene is TRBJ1-4, the V gene TRBV12-3 or TRBV12-4; 11 bases line up with TRBD1. Losses at the gene ends were 10 bases for V and 8 bases for J; bases not matched to a gene: 9. This CDR3 has 14 residues. The CDR3 sequence: CATHWGQGGEKLFF. Written as DNA, the CDR3 is TGTGCCACCCACTGGGGACAGGGGGGGGAAAAACTGTTTTTT.

As to this clonotype: One end of the junction fails to match germline, which may point to a read error. CDR3 nucleotides: TGCAGTGCTAGGGAGCGCGCTAGCACAGATACGCCGTATTTT. Translating gives CSARERASTDTPYF. This chain connects TRBV20-1 to TRBJ2-3; TRBD2 might be the D (5 bases). The CDR3 length is 14 residues. Per the germline V gene, CDR1 is DFQATT and CDR2 is SNEGSKA (reference sequence).

This clonotype occurred many times. The chain recombines TRBV28 with TRBJ1-6; no clear D. The CDR3 has 15 amino acids. Trimming stripped 3 bases from V and 9 bases from J, with 15 bases between. Germline V gene sequence: CDR1 MDHEN, CDR2 SYDVKM. CDR3 coding DNA: TGTGCCAGCAGTTTCGCGGGAAATAGGGCTTCACCCCTCCACTTT. As protein: CASSFAGNRASPLHF.

The chain has TRBV12-3 or TRBV12-4 and TRBJ2-1; 8 nucleotides match TRBD1. The length of the CDR3 is 15 residues. Trimming at V came to 6 bases and at J to 4 bases, leaving 8 bases not matched to a gene. The CDR3: CASSPQGDIYNEQFF. The CDR3 DNA is TGTGCCAGCAGCCCACAGGGGGACATTTACAATGAGCAGTTCTTC.

This chain connects TRBV20-1 to TRBJ1-2; possible D gene TRBD1, 5 bases. The CDR3 extends over 14 amino acids. Germline V gives CDR1 DFQATT, CDR2 SNEGSKA (reference sequence). Trimming removed 4 bases at V and 4 bases at J, with 16 bases between. Here the CDR3 reads CSAKDGAWGYGYTF. CDR3 bases: TGCAGTGCTAAGGATGGGGCGTGGGGCTATGGCTACACCTTC.

This clonotype has more than one count but fewer than ten. V gene TRBV2 combines with J gene TRBJ2-3; TRBD1 matches 9 bases. CDR1 and CDR2 from the germline V gene are SNHLY and FYNNEI. CDR3 length: 15 residues. J was trimmed by 2 bases and V by 6 bases; bases with no gene match: 6. This CDR3 is CASRGGTGNTDTQYF. The CDR3 region has the DNA TGTGCCAGCAGGGGCGGGACAGGGAACACAGATACGCAGTATTTT.

The V gene is TRBV6-1, the J gene TRBJ1-2; possibly TRBD1 for D (5 bases). V dropped 2 bases and J dropped 0 bases, with 13 bases sitting between them. The CDR3 covers 16 residues. Germline CDR1 and CDR2: MNHNS and SASEGT. CDR3 protein: CASSEILTVANYGYTF. CDR3 DNA: TGTGCCAGCAGTGAAATTTTGACAGTCGCTAACTATGGCTACACCTTC.